The sequence of this T cell receptor (beta chain) was determined in a study of naive and memory T cell subsets. This clonotype was seen a handful of times. What it binds is not known. The beta constant-region primer was an equimolar mix of two oligonucleotides covering TRBC1 and TRBC2. Nested alpha and beta constant-region primers with the SP2 primer drove four PCR rounds on ligated cDNA. A 12-nucleotide UMI and the SP2 primer were added to the cDNA 3' end by oligonucleotide ligation. TCRdb itself ran the UMI-ligation and nested PCR reads through MiXCR, one entry per CDR3 protein. The table shows around 160,000 distinct CDR3 sequences, with roughly 23% occurring only once. Study findings and constraints: TCR counts from RNA may reflect activation-linked expression changes. Each distinct alpha or beta sequence counts as one clonotype. Possibly reflecting memory cells re-expressing CD45RA, a few larger clonotypes occurred in naive repertoires, especially CD8. Diversity fell and Gini index rose from naive through CM, EM, EMRA.

V shed 5 bases and J shed 0 bases, with 11 bases lying between them. Germline CDR1 and CDR2: MNHNS and SASEGT. The CDR3 has 15 amino acids. This TCR was sampled from a human donor in good health. The rearrangement joins TRBV6-1 to TRBJ1-5, with D possibly matching TRBD1 (6 bases). Source material: naive CD4+ T cells from blood. CDR3 sequence: CASSPGQNSNQPQHF. DNA of the CDR3: TGTGCCAGCAGTCCAGGACAGAATAGCAATCAGCCCCAGCATTTT.